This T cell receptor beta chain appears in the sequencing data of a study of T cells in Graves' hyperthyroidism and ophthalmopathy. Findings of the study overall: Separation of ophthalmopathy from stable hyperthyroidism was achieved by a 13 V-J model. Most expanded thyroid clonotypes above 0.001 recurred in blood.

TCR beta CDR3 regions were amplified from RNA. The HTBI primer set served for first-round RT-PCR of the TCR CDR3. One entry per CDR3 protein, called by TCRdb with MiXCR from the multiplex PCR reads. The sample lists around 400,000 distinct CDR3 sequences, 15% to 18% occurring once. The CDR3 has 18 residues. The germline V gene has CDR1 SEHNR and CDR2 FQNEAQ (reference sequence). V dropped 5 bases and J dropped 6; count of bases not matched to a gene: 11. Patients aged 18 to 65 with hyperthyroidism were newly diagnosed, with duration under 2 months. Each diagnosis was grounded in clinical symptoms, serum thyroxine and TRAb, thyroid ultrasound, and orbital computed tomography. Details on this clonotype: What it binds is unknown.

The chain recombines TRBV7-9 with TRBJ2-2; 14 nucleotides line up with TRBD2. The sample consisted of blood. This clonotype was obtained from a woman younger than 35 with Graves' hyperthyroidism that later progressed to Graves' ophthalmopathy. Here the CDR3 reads CASSHLGLAGVFPGELFF. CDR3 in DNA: TGTGCCAGCAGCCATCTGGGACTAGCGGGAGTTTTTCCCGGGGAGCTGTTTTTT.